This paragraph covers one T cell receptor (beta chain) sequence. Antigen: not known. Method: immunoSEQ multiplex PCR; TCRdb's copy keeps in-frame clones and lacks some. The data hold 100,000 or so clones, with 75% to 95% observed a single time. The sample belongs to a study of OX40 agonist ivuxolimab in advanced cancers. Study-wide context: The dose-escalation cohort was roughly 84% male, with a mean age of 60 years, ranging about 23 to 79. Study-wide results and limits: The specificity for antigen of the expanded peripheral T cells was not determined. Averaging showed that CD8+ T cells had more expanded clones than CD4+ did.

The CDR3 spans 11 residues. V shed 3 bases and J shed 5 bases, with 4 bases lying between them. Germline V CDR1 and CDR2: MDHEN, SYDVKM. Sample: CD4+ or CD8+ T cells sorted from blood, taken in a trial of the OX40 agonist ivuxolimab. V usage is TRBV28 and J usage is TRBJ2-5; D not certain. The clonotype originates from an adult with an advanced solid tumor such as melanoma, head and neck, liver or kidney cancer. CDR3 bases: TGTGCCAGCAGTTTGTCGGAGACCCAGTACTTC. Translated, it gives CASSLSETQYF.